This T cell receptor beta chain was recovered during a study of T cell clonotyping in hematopoietic cell transplantation (dated by TCRdb to about 2021). Notes on the research overall: A total of under 150 blood samples were collected in the study from around 40 consecutive transplant recipients and their related donors. Patient recruitment ran from 2015 to early 2017, and follow-up continued until late 2020 or death.

This clone was recorded once. The target of this receptor is not known. Nothing much larger sits one base from this clone, and base qualities are not available. The immunoSEQ assay, a bias-controlled multiplex PCR using V- and J-specific primers, was used to amplify TCR beta CDR3 regions from genomic DNA. A proprietary barcode and Illumina adapter sequences were added to the CDR3 amplicons in a second PCR step. An Illumina MiSeq instrument was used to sequence the CDR3 libraries. Processing in the source paper ran as follows. Export and quality control were performed with immunoSEQ Analyzer 3.0, and downstream analyses were performed with R Bioconductor and Immunarch. Only productive rearrangements in the normalized downsampled data set went into calculating the repertoire metrics. In the normalized cohort, clonotypes with more than 5 templates were defined as pathologically expanded. The Inverse Simpson Index served as the measure of repertoire diversity. To capture all clonotypes, CMV-specificity analyses were performed on the non-normalized data set. The clones in this table, taken by TCRdb from immuneACCESS, are in-frame only. Not every clone is retained; where verified, under half of the shortfall comes from an unresolved V gene, and the cause of the rest is unknown. V, J and clone size were drawn from that table, and D and trimming were deduced from the DNA. Counted in this sample were thousands of clones; less than 95% of them appeared once. The biggest ten clones account for roughly 1.4% of the sample.

Overall results and qualifications from the work: Just a small fraction of recipient repertoires overlapped with donor repertoires, and more than 97% appeared de novo at the given depth. Inverse Simpson Index values from donors and from recipients before transplant predicted broader TCR repertoire diversity after transplant. After transplant, TCR diversity in recipients dropped, and pathologically expanded clonotypes climbed progressively between day 30 and day 180. The sample size was limited, and CD4 and CD8 repertoire contributions could not be separated because cells were not sorted.

The time point tag for this specimen amounts to: 30 days after allo-HCT. Blood from recipients was drawn about 28 days before transplant and again at days 30, 100 and 180 after transplant. Nuclei Lysis Solution was used to extract genomic DNA from fresh or cryopreserved unfractionated peripheral blood mononuclear cells. This sample comprised peripheral blood mononuclear cells, obtained 30 days after allogeneic stem cell transplant. This receptor was taken from a male patient between 60 and 69 years old who had an allogeneic stem cell transplant from an unrelated donor, so T cells may come from the graft donor. Some clones in this sample may be carry-over from other donors' samples.

The encoded CDR3 is CASSVQGNGEKLFF. Here is the DNA: TGTGCCAGCAGCGTACAGGGAAATGGTGAAAAACTGTTTTTT. The rearrangement combines TRBV9 with TRBJ1-4; D gene: possibly TRBD1, on 5 matching bases. Inclusive of the bounding cysteine and phenylalanine, the CDR3 is 14 residues long. The read is trimmed to its CDR3 DNA, 42 bases read in frame from base 1. Taken from the germline V gene, the CDR1 and CDR2 loops are SGDLS and YYNGEE. V loses 1 base of germline sequence and J loses 7 bases, and the interval between the two ends is 11 bases.